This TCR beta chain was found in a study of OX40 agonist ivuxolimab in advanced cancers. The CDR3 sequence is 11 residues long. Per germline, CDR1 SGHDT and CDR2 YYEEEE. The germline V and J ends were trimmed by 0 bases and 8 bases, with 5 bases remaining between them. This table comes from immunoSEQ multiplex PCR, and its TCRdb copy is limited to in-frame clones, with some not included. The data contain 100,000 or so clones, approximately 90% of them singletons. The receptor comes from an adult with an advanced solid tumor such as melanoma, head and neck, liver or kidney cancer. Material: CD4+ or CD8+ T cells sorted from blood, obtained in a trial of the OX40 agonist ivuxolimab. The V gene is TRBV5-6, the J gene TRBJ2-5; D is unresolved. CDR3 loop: CASSLGLTQYF. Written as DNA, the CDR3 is TGTGCCAGCAGCTTGGGGTTAACCCAGTACTTC.